This T cell receptor (beta chain) was observed in a study of radiation and T cells in renal cell carcinoma. Study-level information: Nephrectomy followed 15 Gy stereotactic body radiation by 4 weeks.

V lost 0 bases, J lost 3 bases, and 5 bases lay in between. The CDR3 contains 14 residues. CDR1 and CDR2 from the germline V gene are KGHSH and LQKENI. The time point is: blood 2 weeks post-SBRT. The treatment: 15 Gy SBRT to primary tumor, nephrectomy 4 weeks later. The patient's renal cell carcinoma had clear cell pathology. Measured with immunoSEQ multiplex PCR; TCRdb has only the in-frame clones, and not every one. The table has roughly 150,000 clones, approximately 86% seen once. The rearrangement links TRBV18 to TRBJ2-2; D perhaps matches TRBD2 (5 bases). Sample: blood, taken from a patient whose treatment included radiotherapy and nephrectomy. This clonotype was obtained from a woman in her forties or fifties with renal cell carcinoma. The CDR3 region is CASSPPRDTGELFF. The CDR3 nucleotides read TGTGCCAGCTCACCACCGCGGGACACCGGGGAGCTGTTTTTT.